This T cell receptor (beta chain) was sequenced in a study of blood T cell repertoires in COVID-19. In the study overall: Samples taken during acute and convalescent COVID-19 were collected in the United States, Italy and Spain. PBMCs, B-cell-depleted T cells, or T cells were the source of the cDNA or gDNA that made up the material.

Original methodology: Nucleated cell number was recorded as an estimate derived from reference gene primer amplification. The protocol was immunoSEQ multiplex PCR, while the TCRdb copy is restricted to in-frame clones and leaves out a portion. Clone size and the V and J calls come from that table; the DNA yielded D and trimming. The sample lists a few hundred thousand clones; about 89% were seen once. This receptor was obtained from a young man with acute or convalescent COVID-19. Material: peripheral blood.

CDR3 region: CAWSVTGTFYEQYF. For the CDR3, the DNA is TGTGCCTGGAGTGTAACCGGGACTTTCTACGAGCAGTACTTC. The genes are TRBV30 and TRBJ2-7, with D possibly TRBD2 on 6 matching bases. From germline, CDR1 is GTSNPN and CDR2 SVGIG (reference sequence). V lost 0 bases, J lost 3 bases, and 12 bases lay in between. The CDR3 loop spans 14 amino acids.